A single T cell receptor beta chain is shown here with its context. The data derive from a study of blood T cell repertoires in COVID-19. Background on the study: There were acute and convalescent COVID-19 samples, and they came from the United States, Italy and Spain. Sample material is recorded as cDNA or gDNA derived from T cells, B-cell-depleted T cells, or PBMCs.

After removal of 3 bases from V and 5 bases from J, the junction contained 4 bases not matched to a gene. Germline CDR1 and CDR2: WNHNN and SYGVQD (reference sequence). CDR3 length: 14 amino acids. Participant-given clinical history determined each cohort assignment. Donors in Cohort 3 counted as recovered after two negative PCRs, clearance, or symptom resolution. Assay: immunoSEQ multiplex PCR; the TCRdb copy retains only in-frame clones and omits some. This sample yields 350,000 to 400,000 clones, of which roughly 91% are seen a single time; 0.9% to 1.5% belongs to the top ten. The source material was PBMCs or T cells enriched from blood (not recorded which). The origin of this receptor is a woman under 30 who had recovered from COVID-19. The rearrangement links TRBV10-1 to TRBJ1-1; 9 positions match TRBD1. Here the CDR3 DNA reads TGCGCCAGCAGTGAAGACAGGGGGAAGACTGAAGCTTTCTTT. Residues: CASSEDRGKTEAFF.